A single sample is the source of the 25 T cell receptor beta chains below, sequenced in a study of blood T cell repertoires in COVID-19. Only in-frame clones appear in the TCRdb table, and some are missing; sequencing was by immunoSEQ multiplex PCR. The profile shows 74,000 or so clones, over 75% of them singletons. Sequencing was carried out using peripheral blood. All receptors come from a man aged 45 to 65 with acute or convalescent COVID-19.

This chain joins TRBV18 and TRBJ1-1; D remains ambiguous. Trimming took 4 bases from V and 0 from J, leaving 3 bases between them. Per the germline V gene, CDR1 is KGHSH and CDR2 is LQKENI. CDR3 length equals 12 residues. Here the CDR3 DNA reads TGTGCCAGCTCACGGCTGAACACTGAAGCTTTCTTT. This sequence encodes CASSRLNTEAFF.

The chain links TRBV14 to TRBJ2-7; D perhaps matches TRBD1 (5 bases). There are 16 residues in the CDR3. Germline CDR1 and CDR2: SGHDN and FVKESK. V lost 2 bases and J 6 bases, leaving 20 bases between the germline ends. CDR3 amino acids: CASSQSSWGPAGEQYV. The CDR3 coding sequence is TGTGCCAGCAGCCAATCATCATGGGGCCCCGCAGGCGAGCAGTACGTC.

The rearrangement links TRBV30 to TRBJ1-6; 9 bases are a match to TRBD1. This CDR3 has 16 residues. The ends lost 1 base at V and 9 bases at J; junction bases unmatched: 10. Germline assignment: CDR1 GTSNPN and CDR2 SVGIG (reference sequence). In nucleotides, the CDR3 is TGTGCCTGGAGTGGTGGGACAGGGAGGGTGATTTCACCCCTCCACTTT. Encoded protein: CAWSGGTGRVISPLHF.

The V call is TRBV7-2, the J call TRBJ2-3, with a possible D match to TRBD1 (6 bases). The CDR3 consists of 17 residues. The ends were cut back, 4 bases at V and 0 bases at J, with 17 bases in the middle. CDR1 is SGHTA, CDR2 FQGNSA, per germline. The CDR3 protein is CASSSTPGQKSTDTQYF. The CDR3 nucleotides are TGTGCCAGCAGCTCAACGCCCGGACAGAAGAGCACAGATACGCAGTATTTT.

The CDR3 bases are TGTGCCAGCAGTTTATCGAGCGGGACGTCATACAATGAGCAGTTCTTC. Encoded protein: CASSLSSGTSYNEQFF. This chain links TRBV27 with TRBJ2-1, with 7 nucleotides matching TRBD2. Germline assignment: CDR1 MNHEY and CDR2 SMNVEV (reference sequence). Trimming cost V 0 bases and J 4 bases; bases outside gene matches: 6. This CDR3 is 16 amino acids long.

V is TRBV7-2 and J is TRBJ2-7; 8 bases fit TRBD1. V lost 3 bases, J lost 2 bases, and 3 bases stayed unmatched. Germline CDR1 and CDR2: SGHTA and FQGNSA. There are 14 residues in the CDR3. The CDR3: CASSFPTGAYEQYF. The CDR3 DNA sequence: TGTGCCAGCAGCTTTCCGACAGGGGCCTACGAGCAGTACTTC.

The J gene is TRBJ2-5, the V gene TRBV5-1; 10 nucleotides agree with TRBD1. The CDR3 runs to 14 residues. Germline V gene lookup returns CDR1 SGHRS and CDR2 YFSETQ. The J segment lost 4 bases and the V segment lost 4 bases, leaving 4 bases of the junction unmatched. The CDR3 loop reads CASSGGQGPETQYF. Here the CDR3 DNA reads TGCGCCAGCAGCGGGGGACAGGGGCCAGAGACCCAGTACTTC.

The V and J genes are TRBV7-8 and TRBJ1-5; D ambiguous. Germline lookup yields CDR1 SGHVS and CDR2 FQNEAQ. The CDR3 is 12 residues long. V was pared by 1 base and J by 8 bases, with 6 bases between. The CDR3 nucleotides are TGTGCCAGCAGCTTAGATCGAGAGCCCCAGCATTTT. It yields the protein CASSLDREPQHF.

The chain couples TRBV6-1 to TRBJ2-7; D is uncertain. The V gene's germline CDR1 is MNHNS and CDR2 SASEGT. V was clipped by 3 bases and J by 0 bases, with 15 bases between them. The CDR3 totals 16 residues. CDR3 in amino acids: CASSDYGGPNSYEQYF. The CDR3 DNA is TGTGCCAGCAGTGATTATGGCGGCCCAAACTCCTACGAGCAGTACTTC.

The J gene is TRBJ1-5, the V gene TRBV27, with D possibly matching TRBD1 (6 bases). CDR1 and CDR2 (germline): MNHEY, SMNVEV (reference sequence). V was cut by 6 bases and J by 0 bases, with 12 bases left in between. CDR3 length equals 15 residues. CDR3 amino acids: CASSQGTTSNQPQHF. Written as DNA, the CDR3 is TGTGCCAGCAGCCAAGGGACAACTAGCAATCAGCCCCAGCATTTT.

The V call is TRBV7-2, the J call TRBJ1-6; a possible D gene is TRBD1 (5 bases). The CDR3 sequence is 15 residues long. Germline V gene data show CDR1 as SGHTA and CDR2 as FQGNSA. V was pared by 3 bases and J by 5 bases, with 11 bases between. CDR3 in amino acids: CASSFLTDNNSPLHF. The CDR3 nucleotides are TGTGCCAGCAGCTTTTTGACAGACAATAATTCACCCCTCCACTTT.

This clone was counted once. The gene calls are TRBV7-2 and TRBJ2-2; 8 bases fit TRBD1. CDR1 SGHTA and CDR2 FQGNSA come from the germline V gene. This CDR3 spans 16 amino acids. With 5 bases clipped from V and 6 bases from J, the junction kept 11 bases outside the gene matches. The CDR3, as DNA: TGTGCCAGCAGCCCCAGGGGGCTCTTTTATCCCGGGGAGCTGTTTTTT. Amino acid sequence: CASSPRGLFYPGELFF.

The V gene is TRBV12-3 or TRBV12-4, the J gene TRBJ2-3, with D possibly TRBD1 on 6 matching bases. There are 13 residues in the CDR3. The V and J ends lost 8 bases and 3 bases respectively, with 12 bases between them. The CDR3 sequence is CASSFGTTDTQYF. The CDR3 nucleotides are TGTGCCAGCTCCTTTGGGACAACAGATACGCAGTATTTT.

The rearrangement uses TRBV29-1 and TRBJ2-1; unclear D gene. The CDR3 covers 16 residues. V lost 1 base and J lost 0, with 13 bases in between. CDR1 and CDR2 from the germline V gene are SQVTM and ANQGSEA. The CDR3 DNA is TGCAGCGTTGAAGCCGTCGACACCCGCTCCTACAATGAGCAGTTCTTC. Protein: CSVEAVDTRSYNEQFF.

The CDR3 DNA follows: TGCAGTGCCCTTACCAGGAATGAGCAGTTCTTC. It specifies CSALTRNEQFF. V gene TRBV20-1 combines with J gene TRBJ2-1; D gene ambiguous. The CDR3 loop spans 11 amino acids. Trimming cost V 6 bases and J 7 bases, with 10 bases left between them. CDR1 is DFQATT and CDR2 is SNEGSKA in the germline V gene (reference sequence).

This chain connects TRBV7-3 to TRBJ2-3; D may be TRBD2 (7 bases). The CDR3 is 16 amino acids. V lost 5 bases and J lost 1, with 16 bases in between. The germline V gene has CDR1 SGHTA and CDR2 FQGTGA. CDR3 region: CASSPGGPRGTDTQYF. The CDR3 bases are TGTGCCAGCAGCCCCGGGGGGCCCAGGGGCACAGATACGCAGTATTTT.

The V and J genes are TRBV2 and TRBJ2-7; 10 bases are shared with TRBD2. Germline V lookup: CDR1 SNHLY, CDR2 FYNNEI. J gave up 1 base and V 4 bases, and 4 bases lay outside the gene matches. CDR3 size: 15 residues. CDR3 nucleotides: TGTGCCAGCAGTGGGACTAGCGGTGCATCCTACGAGCAGTACGTC. Protein product: CASSGTSGASYEQYV.

V usage is TRBV6-2 or TRBV6-3 and J usage is TRBJ2-1, with a possible D match to TRBD2 (6 bases). CDR1 is MNHEY and CDR2 is SVGEGT in the germline V gene. This CDR3 has 14 residues. V shed 0 bases and J shed 5 bases, with 8 bases lying between them. The CDR3 bases are TGTGCCAGCAGTTACTCGCGACTAGACAATGAGCAGTTCTTC. Encoded protein: CASSYSRLDNEQFF.

The V and J genes are TRBV19 and TRBJ1-2, with TRBD1 matching 8 bases. V shed 4 bases, J shed 3 bases, and the junction held 7 bases outside the gene matches. The CDR3 has 15 amino acids. CDR1 LNHDA and CDR2 SQIVND come from the germline V gene (reference sequence). The CDR3 protein is CASSTPQGADYGYTF. The CDR3 nucleotides are TGTGCCAGTAGTACCCCCCAGGGGGCGGACTATGGCTACACCTTC.

This chain connects TRBV11-1 to TRBJ2-1; 7 positions match TRBD2. Trimming at V came to 1 base and at J to 3 bases, leaving 3 bases not matched to a gene. Looked up from germline, CDR1 is SGHAT and CDR2 is FQDESV (reference sequence). The CDR3 has 15 amino acids. The CDR3 DNA sequence: TGTGCCAGCAGCTTAGGCCTAGCGGACTACAATGAGCAGTTCTTC. Translating gives CASSLGLADYNEQFF.

The chain joins TRBV5-1 to TRBJ1-1, with a tentative D call TRBD1 (5 bases). Germline V lookup: CDR1 SGHRS, CDR2 YFSETQ. The CDR3 totals 14 residues. V was cut by 0 bases and J by 4 bases, with 10 bases left in between. CDR3 sequence reads: CASSLDWGGTEAFF. The CDR3, as DNA: TGCGCCAGCAGCTTGGATTGGGGGGGCACTGAAGCTTTCTTT.

The chain joins TRBV19 to TRBJ2-6; TRBD1 agrees at 7 bases. The CDR3 length is 18 residues. Germline V lookup: CDR1 LNHDA, CDR2 SQIVND (reference sequence). The V gene end was trimmed by 3 bases and the J gene end by 0 bases; junction bases not matched to a gene: 8. The CDR3 is CASSMIGDSFSGANVLTF. CDR3 nucleotides: TGTGCCAGTAGTATGATTGGGGACAGTTTCTCTGGGGCCAACGTCCTGACTTTC.

This clone was seen a handful of times. This chain links TRBV10-3 with TRBJ1-3; possible D gene TRBD1, 5 bases. The CDR3 extends over 16 amino acids. Germline V gene lookup returns CDR1 ENHRY and CDR2 SYGVKD. Trimming left V 0 bases short and J 0 bases short, with 9 bases between. This CDR3 is CAISESRDSSGNTIYF. The CDR3 DNA is TGTGCCATCAGTGAGTCACGGGACTCCTCTGGAAACACCATATATTTT.

CDR3 region: CARSHHGTGIYNEQFF. CDR3 coding DNA: TGTGCCAGAAGCCATCACGGGACAGGGATATACAATGAGCAGTTCTTC. This rearrangement joins TRBV5-3 to TRBJ2-1; 9 bases are a match to TRBD1. TRBV5-3 carries the ORF label, with uncertain function. This CDR3 has 16 amino acids. V shed 4 bases, J shed 4 bases, and the junction held 9 bases outside the gene matches.

This rearrangement joins TRBV6-5 to TRBJ1-1, with TRBD1 matching over 7 bases. The CDR3 consists of 15 residues. The germline CDR1 and CDR2 sequences are MNHEY and SVGAGI. V lost 6 bases, J lost 1 base, and 8 bases stayed unmatched. The CDR3 loop is CASRAQGFENTEAFF. The CDR3 DNA sequence: TGTGCCAGCAGAGCACAGGGGTTCGAGAACACTGAAGCTTTCTTT.